This T cell receptor beta chain stems from a study of lymphopenia after photon versus proton radiotherapy (dated by TCRdb to the late 2010s). Looking at the study overall: Photon and proton radiation therapy were compared by the study for their immunological effects in patients with gastrointestinal tumors who developed high-grade lymphopenia. The study aimed to characterize how the two radiation modalities differ in their impact on the immune system. The cohort included under 25 patients with gastrointestinal tumors who developed lymphopenia after receiving either photon or proton therapy.

CDR1 and CDR2, per the germline V gene (reference sequence), are MNHEY and SMNVEV. V loses 2 bases at its end and J loses 4 bases; junction bases beyond the gene matches: 4. Its CDR3 holds 14 amino acids, cysteine through phenylalanine. Only the CDR3 DNA stays, 42 bases, in frame from base 1. Study-level results and caveats: After the lymphocyte count nadir, oligoclonal expansion, especially of CD8+ Temra cells, was observed in photon-treated repertoires, and the drop in diversity was driven by this expansion. The survival association was assessed only in patients who died, and better survival with proton therapy was presented by the authors as a possibility rather than a demonstrated result. During treatment, patients who received proton therapy stayed relatively stable, whereas patients who received photon therapy lost naive T cells and TCR diversity and gained effector/memory populations. Across the cohort, among patients who died, a greater drop in TCR diversity after the nadir was inversely correlated with overall survival time.

Remarks on this clone: Its antigen is unknown. No quality values exist for individual bases; no much larger clone is one base distant.

The library came from the immunoSEQ multiplex PCR assay. Alongside multiparametric flow cytometry, deep sequencing of rearranged TCR beta loci was used to profile the T cell repertoires. The source is immuneACCESS, and TCRdb retained only in-frame sequences with V and J called. Part of the clones is not carried over; for the studies checked, unresolved V genes explain less than half of this, and the remainder is unexplained. Across this sample there are around 29,000 clones, with about 80% seen only once. About 14% of the sample comes from the top ten. The sequence was obtained from an older woman with pancreatic cancer. This material consisted of peripheral blood, taken from a patient treated with proton-based radiotherapy. The chain is assembled from TRBV27 and TRBJ2-7; 8 nucleotides in the junction match TRBD1. The bases read TGTGCCAGCAGTTTAAACAGGGGGGAATACGAGCAGTACTTC. It is translated as CASSLNRGEYEQYF.